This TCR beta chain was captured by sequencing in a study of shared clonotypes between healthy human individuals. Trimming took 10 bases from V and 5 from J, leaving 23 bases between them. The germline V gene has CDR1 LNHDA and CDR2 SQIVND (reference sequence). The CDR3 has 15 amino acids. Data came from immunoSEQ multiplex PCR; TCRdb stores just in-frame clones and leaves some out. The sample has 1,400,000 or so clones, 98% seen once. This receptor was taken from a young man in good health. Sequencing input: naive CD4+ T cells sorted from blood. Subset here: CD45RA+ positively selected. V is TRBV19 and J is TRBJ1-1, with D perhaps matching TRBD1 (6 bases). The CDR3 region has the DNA TGTGCCACAGAAAATAAAGCGAGGGGGTGGACTGAAGCTTTCTTT. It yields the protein CATENKARGWTEAFF.